This T cell receptor (beta chain) was sequenced in a study of shared clonotypes between healthy human individuals. Unsorted PBMC DNA was run through sequencing on ten immunoSEQ deep assay plates. The method was immunoSEQ multiplex PCR; TCRdb's version includes in-frame clones alone and lacks a portion of them. The sample has a few hundred thousand clones; 75% to 80% are singletons. The source of this sequence is a woman aged 40 to 50 in good health. Some clones in this sample may be carry-over from other donors' samples. Sequencing input: PBMCs.

The CDR3 here is CASSSLAGVRGNEQFF. In nucleotides, the CDR3 is TGTGCCAGCAGCTCCCTAGCGGGAGTTCGGGGCAATGAGCAGTTCTTC. The rearrangement uses TRBV7-2 and TRBJ2-1, with 10 bases fitting TRBD2. CDR1 and CDR2 from the germline V gene are SGHTA and FQGNSA. Losses at the gene ends were 4 bases for V and 6 bases for J; bases not matched to a gene: 9. The CDR3 has 16 residues. The full variable domain, in which reference TRBV7-2 and TRBJ2-1 provide the parts outside the CDR3, is GAGVSQSPSNKVTEKGKDVELRCDPISGHTALYWYRQSLGQGLEFLIYFQGNSAPDKSGLPSDRFSAERTGGSVSTLTIQRTQQEDSAVYLCASSSLAGVRGNEQFFGPGTRLTVL.